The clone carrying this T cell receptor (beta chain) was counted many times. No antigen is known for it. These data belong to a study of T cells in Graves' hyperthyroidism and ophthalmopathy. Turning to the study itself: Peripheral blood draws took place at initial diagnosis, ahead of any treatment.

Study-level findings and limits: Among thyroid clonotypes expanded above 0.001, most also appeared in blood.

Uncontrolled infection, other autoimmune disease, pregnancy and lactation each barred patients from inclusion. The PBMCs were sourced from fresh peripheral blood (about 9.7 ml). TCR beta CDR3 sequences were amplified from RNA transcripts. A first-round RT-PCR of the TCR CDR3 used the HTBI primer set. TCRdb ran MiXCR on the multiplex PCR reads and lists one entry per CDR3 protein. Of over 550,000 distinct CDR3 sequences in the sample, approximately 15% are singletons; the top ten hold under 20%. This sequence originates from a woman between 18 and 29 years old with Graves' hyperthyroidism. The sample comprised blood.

CDR3 loop: CASALAGVNNEQFF. DNA of the CDR3: TGTGCCAGCGCACTAGCGGGAGTGAACAATGAGCAGTTCTTC. The chain uses TRBV6-1 and TRBJ2-1; 11 nucleotides agree with TRBD2. With 8 bases clipped from V and 5 bases from J, the junction kept 5 bases outside the gene matches. Germline loops: CDR1 MNHNS, CDR2 SASEGT. This CDR3 is 14 amino acids long.